These 3 T cell receptor beta chains share one sample of origin, sequenced in a study of shared clonotypes between healthy human individuals. Clones were read by immunoSEQ multiplex PCR, and TCRdb kept only the in-frame ones, dropping some. The sample carries roughly 2.5 million clones, around nine tenths recorded once. The specimen sequenced was naive CD4+ T cells sorted from blood. Subset defined: CD45RA+ positively selected. The receptors stem from a man aged 18 to 30 in good health.

With respect to this clone: Other DNA sequences in this sample translate to the same CDR3. CDR3 residues: CASSYRADRAEREKLFF. The CDR3 nucleotides are TGCGCCAGCAGCTACAGAGCCGACAGGGCTGAGAGGGAAAAACTGTTTTTT. This chain connects TRBV4-1 to TRBJ1-4, with TRBD1 matching 7 bases. The CDR3 is 17 residues long. Per germline, CDR1 MGHRA and CDR2 YSYEKL. V was pared by 5 bases and J by 8 bases, with 17 bases of the junction left unmatched.

The V and J genes are TRBV9 and TRBJ2-3; tentatively, D is TRBD1 (6 bases). CDR1 and CDR2 from the germline V gene are SGDLS and YYNGEE. With 4 bases removed from V and 6 bases from J, the gap between germline ends came to 21 bases. The CDR3 contains 16 residues. This CDR3 is CASSSRNREGVDTQYF. In DNA form, the CDR3 reads TGTGCCAGCAGCTCTCGGAATCGAGAGGGGGTGGATACGCAGTATTTT.

The gene calls are TRBV4-2 and TRBJ1-4; tentatively, D is TRBD1 (6 bases). Germline CDR1 and CDR2: LGHNA and YNFKEQ. The CDR3 length is 18 residues. V lost 0 bases and J lost 5, with 19 bases in between. CDR3 in amino acids: CASSQEIYVGQGNEKLFF. The CDR3, as DNA: TGTGCCAGCAGCCAAGAGATCTATGTAGGGCAGGGGAATGAAAAACTGTTTTTT.